These 23 T cell receptor beta chains originate from one sample sequenced in a study of cytomegalovirus exposure and HLA in healthy donors. It was with 60 Vbeta and 13 Jbeta primers that the PCR ran. Measured with immunoSEQ multiplex PCR; TCRdb has only the in-frame clones, and not every one. The sample holds about 160,000 clones, approximately 81% seen once. The sequenced material came from PBMCs. The source is a man aged 18 to 29 in good health and CMV-seronegative.

V usage is TRBV11-2 and J usage is TRBJ2-3, with D maybe TRBD1 (6 bases). The CDR3 extends over 16 amino acids. V lost 3 bases to trimming and J lost 4 bases, with 17 bases between them. In germline, CDR1 is SGHAT, CDR2 FQNNGV. CDR3 nucleotides: TGTGCCAGCAGCTTGGGGGCCAGCCATTTCTCAGATACGCAGTATTTT. This translates into CASSLGASHFSDTQYF.

The rearrangement links TRBV6-1 to TRBJ1-4; D is possibly TRBD1 (5 bases). This CDR3 comprises 14 residues. Trimming pared 3 bases from V and 5 bases from J, leaving 10 bases between. In germline, CDR1 is MNHNS, CDR2 SASEGT. This CDR3 reads CASSEGGTNEKLFF. The CDR3 DNA follows: TGTGCCAGCAGTGAGGGGGGAACGAATGAAAAACTGTTTTTT.

The CDR3 DNA is TGTGCCACCATCAGCGGGACAGGGGAAGCTTTCTTT. Protein sequence: CATISGTGEAFF. The rearrangement joins TRBV15 to TRBJ1-1; 9 positions match TRBD1. From germline, CDR1 is LNHNV and CDR2 YYDKDF (reference sequence). Germline trimming cut 7 bases from V and 8 bases from J; bases unmatched to any gene: 5. The CDR3 is 12 residues long.

The chain links TRBV6-5 to TRBJ1-1; D uncertain. The V end was cut by 2 bases, the J end by 2 bases, with 9 bases between. The V gene's germline CDR1 is MNHEY and CDR2 SVGAGI. This CDR3 region has 14 residues. This chain's CDR3 is CASSYTEGNTEAFF. The CDR3 DNA is TGTGCCAGCAGTTACACTGAGGGAAACACTGAAGCTTTCTTT.

The gene calls are TRBV9 and TRBJ2-3; the match to TRBD2 covers 10 bases. V shed 3 bases, J shed 2 bases, and the junction held 9 bases outside the gene matches. The germline V gene has CDR1 SGDLS and CDR2 YYNGEE. The CDR3 length is 17 residues. CDR3 DNA: TGTGCCAGCAGCGGTGGGGCACTAGCGGGGACCACAGATACGCAGTATTTT. Protein sequence: CASSGGALAGTTDTQYF.

J is TRBJ1-1 and V is TRBV29-1, with D hard to call. The germline gives CDR1 SQVTM, CDR2 ANQGSEA. CDR3 length: 13 residues. Deletions cut 2 bases from V and 0 bases from J, with 7 bases between. In DNA form, the CDR3 reads TGCAGCGTTGAACGGCGGCTGAACACTGAAGCTTTCTTT. It is translated as CSVERRLNTEAFF.

This clone was counted between two and nine times. The chain combines TRBV13 with TRBJ2-3, with 8 bases identical to TRBD1. The CDR3 has 13 amino acids. Germline CDR1 PRHDT, CDR2 FYEKMQ (reference sequence). Losses at the gene ends were 5 bases for V and 8 bases for J; bases not matched to a gene: 6. CDR3 protein: CASSRGQGGTQYF. The CDR3 DNA is TGTGCCAGCAGCCGAGGACAGGGTGGTACGCAGTATTTT.

This sequence joins TRBV7-2 and TRBJ2-7; 10 nucleotides match TRBD1. The CDR3 length is 16 residues. CDR1 is SGHTA, CDR2 FQGNSA, per germline. Germline trimming cut 3 bases from V and 6 bases from J; bases unmatched to any gene: 11. The CDR3 DNA is TGTGCCAGCAGCTTCGCAACCCCCGGGACAGGGGCCGAGCAGTACTTC. This sequence encodes CASSFATPGTGAEQYF.

V is TRBV6-6 and J is TRBJ1-5; TRBD1 is a possible D gene (6 bases). Germline CDR1 and CDR2: MNHNY and SVGAGI (reference sequence). The V end was cut by 2 bases, the J end by 7 bases, with 12 bases between. This CDR3 comprises 14 residues. CDR3 nucleotide sequence: TGTGCCAGCAGTTACAAGGTGGGGGCGCAGCCCCAGCATTTT. It is translated as CASSYKVGAQPQHF.

The V and J genes are TRBV6-5 and TRBJ2-4, with TRBD1 as a possible D gene (6 bases). V was shortened by 8 bases and J by 0 bases, with 14 bases between the two germline ends. Per the germline V gene, CDR1 is MNHEY and CDR2 is SVGAGI. The CDR3 covers 15 residues. The DNA of the CDR3 is TGTGCCAGCCGAACAGGGTGGGAAGCCAAAAACATTCAGTACTTC. This codes for CASRTGWEAKNIQYF.

V is TRBV5-8 and J is TRBJ1-5, with TRBD1 as a possible D gene (5 bases). CDR1 is SGHTS, CDR2 YDEGEE, per germline. V lost 6 bases and J 0 bases, leaving 13 bases between the germline ends. The CDR3 is 15 residues long. CDR3 coding DNA: TGTGCCAGCACTCCGGGGGATCATAGCAATCAGCCCCAGCATTTT. It specifies CASTPGDHSNQPQHF.

The chain combines TRBV11-2 with TRBJ2-1, with TRBD2 identical over 10 bases. The CDR3 is 15 amino acids. V gave up 0 bases and J gave up 10 bases; unmatched junction bases: 6. CDR1 and CDR2 (germline): SGHAT, FQNNGV. CDR3 bases: TGTGCCAGCAGCTTAGATGGTCCTAGCGGGGGAGAGCAGTTCTTC. Its protein is CASSLDGPSGGEQFF.

CDR3 region: CARPRGTGVNQPQHF. The CDR3 DNA sequence: TGTGCCAGACCTAGGGGGACAGGGGTCAATCAGCCCCAGCATTTT. The rearrangement joins TRBV19 to TRBJ1-5; TRBD1 aligns across 10 bases. Germline CDR1 and CDR2: LNHDA and SQIVND (reference sequence). The CDR3 is made up of 15 amino acids. After removal of 9 bases from V and 3 bases from J, the junction contained 8 bases not matched to a gene.

For the CDR3, the DNA is TGCGCCAGCAGCCACGACAGATTCTACGAGCAGTACTTC. Translation: CASSHDRFYEQYF. The rearrangement uses TRBV4-1 and TRBJ2-7; D might be TRBD1 (5 bases). Germline CDR1 is MGHRA and CDR2 is YSYEKL. This CDR3 region has 13 residues. Between the trimmed V and J ends, which lost 3 bases and 3 bases, there was a span of 9 bases.

J is TRBJ2-3 and V is TRBV27; D gene ambiguous. Trimming removed 6 bases from V and 1 base from J, with 14 bases in between. This CDR3 region has 15 residues. The germline CDR1 and CDR2 sequences are MNHEY and SMNVEV (reference sequence). CDR3 residues: CASRPTFAGTDTQYF. CDR3 DNA: TGTGCCAGCAGGCCGACTTTTGCGGGCACAGATACGCAGTATTTT.

V gene TRBV4-3 combines with J gene TRBJ2-7, with D perhaps matching TRBD1 (5 bases). CDR1 and CDR2 from the germline V gene are LGHNA and YSLEER. This CDR3 contains 16 residues. Trimming took off 0 bases at V and 6 bases at J, with 18 bases between the two ends. This chain's CDR3 is CASSQDSVGSGSEQYF. CDR3 DNA: TGCGCCAGCAGCCAAGATTCGGTGGGATCAGGGTCCGAGCAGTACTTC.

Written as DNA, the CDR3 is TGTGCCAGCAGCTTGTACAGGGGTGGCGAGCAGTACTTC. It specifies CASSLYRGGEQYF. The V and J genes are TRBV5-8 and TRBJ2-7; 7 positions match TRBD1. The length of the CDR3 is 13 residues. Germline-derived CDR1 and CDR2 are SGHTS and YDEGEE. Germline trimming cut 1 base from V and 6 bases from J; bases unmatched to any gene: 4.

In DNA, the CDR3 is TGCAGCGTTGTCCCGGGAGTGACAGAGACCCAGTACTTC. It codes for CSVVPGVTETQYF. The chain joins TRBV29-1 to TRBJ2-5, with D maybe TRBD2 (6 bases). Germline loops: CDR1 SQVTM, CDR2 ANQGSEA. The V end lost 4 bases, the J end lost 4 bases, and 13 bases lay between the germline ends. The CDR3 has 13 amino acids.

V gene TRBV28 combines with J gene TRBJ1-1; D may be TRBD1 (5 bases). There are 15 residues in the CDR3. Trimming shortened V by 3 bases and J by 1 base, and 12 bases separated the two germline ends. Germline V gene data show CDR1 as MDHEN and CDR2 as SYDVKM. In DNA form, the CDR3 reads TGTGCCAGCAGTTTGAGTATGGGGGGGAACACTGAAGCTTTCTTT. Translated, it gives CASSLSMGGNTEAFF.

This clone was found once. The chain is built from TRBV10-3 and TRBJ2-5, with 9 bases that match TRBD2. The length of the CDR3 is 18 residues. Germline loops: CDR1 ENHRY, CDR2 SYGVKD. The J segment lost 3 bases and the V segment lost 0 bases, leaving 11 bases of the junction unmatched. The CDR3 protein is CAISESTGLAGRKETQYF. CDR3 nucleotide sequence: TGTGCCATCAGTGAGTCGACAGGCCTAGCGGGGCGTAAAGAGACCCAGTACTTC.

The chain has TRBV12-5 and TRBJ1-2, with D unresolved. In germline, CDR1 is LGHNT, CDR2 FRNRAP. Trimming left V 6 bases short and J 6 bases short, with 17 bases between. The CDR3 sequence is 14 residues long. The CDR3 sequence is CASGLGLPGDGYTF. The CDR3 DNA sequence: TGTGCTAGTGGCCTTGGACTCCCCGGCGATGGCTACACCTTC.

V is TRBV6-5 and J is TRBJ2-7; 7 bases align to TRBD1. CDR3 length: 14 amino acids. Germline V lookup: CDR1 MNHEY, CDR2 SVGAGI. The V gene end was trimmed by 6 bases and the J gene end by 3 bases; junction bases not matched to a gene: 8. CDR3 protein: CASRTEAGGYEQYF. Here the CDR3 DNA reads TGTGCCAGCAGGACGGAGGCAGGGGGCTACGAGCAGTACTTC.

The V gene is TRBV2, the J gene TRBJ2-3; TRBD2 agrees at 12 bases. The germline gives CDR1 SNHLY, CDR2 FYNNEI. V trimming: 4 bases; J trimming: 2 bases; junction bases outside the gene matches: 1. The CDR3 totals 15 residues. The CDR3 coding sequence is TGTGCCAGCAGTGGACTAGCGGGGGCCACAGATACGCAGTATTTT. Translation: CASSGLAGATDTQYF.